This T cell receptor beta chain stems from a study of CD8+ T cells in alopecia areata. Study context: Treatment of the treated patients consisted of oral tofacitinib, 5 to 10 mg twice daily.

Following RNA extraction, reverse transcription yielded cDNA that acted as the sequencing template. Assay used: immunoSEQ multiplex PCR; TCRdb lists only in-frame clones, some missing. The sample lists around 120,000 clones, around 58% occurring once. Treatment described: oral pan-JAK inhibitor, 5-10 mg twice daily. Lesional scalp tissue (obtained by punch biopsy) and peripheral blood were collected from alopecia areata patients. The J segment lost 5 bases and the V segment lost 2 bases, leaving 5 bases of the junction unmatched. This CDR3 has 14 residues. Germline-derived CDR1 and CDR2 are SGHRS and YFSETQ. With regard to this clone: The antigen is unknown.

Study conclusions and caveats: Among the cells sequenced in scalp samples are also the resident alphabeta T cells of normal skin. Between patients, shared TCR sequences were less clear than in mice. This was possibly due in part to HLA diversity in the patient population.

The J gene is TRBJ2-5, the V gene TRBV5-1; 8 bases agree with TRBD2. The receptor's source is a human donor with alopecia areata. The input for sequencing was CD8+ T cells sorted from blood, taken at week 4, from a patient treated with tofacitinib. The DNA for the CDR3 is TGCGCCAGCAGCTTAAGCGGGGGCGATGAGACCCAGTACTTC. Its protein is CASSLSGGDETQYF.